These 31 T cell receptor beta chains were sequenced from one sample in a study of T cell changes during pregnancy in multiple sclerosis (dated by TCRdb to about 2019). The library was obtained by the immunoSEQ multiplex PCR assay. In its TCRdb copy, this immuneACCESS table keeps in-frame sequences only and misses some clones. Where compared with another copy, unresolved V genes explain less than half of these, and the others have no known cause. In this sample the table shows 89,000 or so clones, over 80% of which occur a single time. Of the sample, approximately 3.3% falls within the top ten clones. Material: PBMCs, obtained in the first trimester of pregnancy. The receptors originated from a female donor in good health, serving as a control in a pregnancy study. Some clones in this sample may be carry-over from other donors' samples.

The rearrangement joins TRBV10-3 to TRBJ2-7; 8 bases agree with TRBD1. The CDR3 consists of 15 residues. CDR1 and CDR2 from the germline V gene are ENHRY and SYGVKD. V lost 6 bases and J lost 1; bases outside the gene matches: 8. In nucleotides, the CDR3 is TGTGCCATCAGCACTGACAGGGGAACGTCCTACGAGCAGTACTTC. It encodes CAISTDRGTSYEQYF.

The J gene is TRBJ1-1, the V gene TRBV5-1, with a weak D call TRBD1 (5 bases). Germline values: CDR1 SGHRS, CDR2 YFSETQ. The ends were cut back, 2 bases at V and 5 bases at J, with 19 bases in the middle. This CDR3 has 16 amino acids. Written as DNA, the CDR3 is TGCGCCAGCAGCTTCTATTACAGAAATAAGGGGACTGAAGCTTTCTTT. Translation: CASSFYYRNKGTEAFF.

The chain recombines TRBV5-4 with TRBJ2-6, with D maybe TRBD2 (7 bases). The CDR3 extends over 16 amino acids. Germline CDR1 reads SGHNT; CDR2 reads YYREEE (reference sequence). V lost 3 bases and J 0 bases, leaving 10 bases between the germline ends. The CDR3 region has the DNA TGTGCCAGCAGCTCGGGGGGCCTCTCTGGGGCCAACGTCCTGACTTTC. This translates into CASSSGGLSGANVLTF.

The chain recombines TRBV9 with TRBJ2-3, with unresolved D. The V end lost 3 bases, the J end lost 2 bases, and 13 bases lay between the germline ends. CDR1 and CDR2 (germline): SGDLS, YYNGEE. The CDR3 totals 15 residues. The CDR3 sequence is CASSGASLPTDTQYF. The CDR3 nucleotides are TGTGCCAGCAGCGGGGCGTCCCTTCCCACAGATACGCAGTATTTT.

V and J are TRBV6-1 and TRBJ1-1; 8 bases map to TRBD1. The V and J ends lost 0 bases and 11 bases, in that order; junction bases with no gene match: 11. Germline V gene lookup returns CDR1 MNHNS and CDR2 SASEGT. The CDR3 is 15 residues long. In DNA, the CDR3 is TGTGCCAGCAGTGAAGCGCTTCTTTCAGGGGGCGAGGCTTTCTTT. Amino acid sequence: CASSEALLSGGEAFF.

The chain joins TRBV29-1 to TRBJ2-3; no firm D call. The CDR3 runs 15 residues. V was shortened by 8 bases and J by 0 bases, with 18 bases between the two germline ends. The V gene's germline CDR1 is SQVTM and CDR2 ANQGSEA. The CDR3 loop is CSTTRRTASTDTQYF. For the CDR3, the DNA is TGCAGCACCACCCGCCGTACAGCCAGCACAGATACGCAGTATTTT.

The genes are TRBV27 and TRBJ2-5, with 8 nucleotides matching TRBD2. V dropped 5 bases and J dropped 5; count of bases not matched to a gene: 4. Germline values: CDR1 MNHEY, CDR2 SMNVEV (reference sequence). The CDR3 contains 13 residues. DNA of the CDR3: TGTGCCAGCAGTGGGACTAGAGGTGAGACCCAGTACTTC. Translated: CASSGTRGETQYF.

The sample holds one count of this clone. The genes are TRBV5-1 and TRBJ2-5; TRBD1 is a possible D gene (5 bases). The V gene's germline CDR1 is SGHRS and CDR2 YFSETQ. Trimming took 2 bases from V and 1 from J, leaving 6 bases between them. The CDR3 is made up of 13 amino acids. Written as DNA, the CDR3 is TGCGCCAGCAGCTTACAGGTCCAAGAGACCCAGTACTTC. This sequence encodes CASSLQVQETQYF.

The V and J genes are TRBV19 and TRBJ2-7, with TRBD1 matching over 8 bases. The V gene end was trimmed by 6 bases and the J gene end by 3 bases; junction bases not matched to a gene: 1. The CDR3 contains 12 residues. Per germline, CDR1 LNHDA and CDR2 SQIVND (reference sequence). This CDR3 is CASRGTGYEQYF. CDR3 nucleotide sequence: TGTGCCAGTAGGGGGACAGGCTACGAGCAGTACTTC. The complete variable domain, with remaining parts taken from reference TRBV19 and TRBJ2-7, reads DGGITQSPKYLFRKEGQNVTLSCEQNLNHDAMYWYRQDPGQGLRLIYYSQIVNDFQKGDIAEGYSVSREKKESFPLTVTSAQKNPTAFYLCASRGTGYEQYFGPGTRLTVT.

V is TRBV15 and J is TRBJ2-2; a possible D gene is TRBD2 (6 bases). The CDR3 loop spans 12 amino acids. CDR1 and CDR2 from the germline V gene are LNHNV and YYDKDF (reference sequence). The V and J ends lost 6 bases and 6 bases respectively, with 8 bases between them. The CDR3 is CATRWGAGELFF. The DNA for the CDR3 is TGTGCCACCAGATGGGGGGCCGGGGAGCTGTTTTTT.

This chain connects TRBV28 to TRBJ2-3; 8 bases match TRBD2. Germline V lookup: CDR1 MDHEN, CDR2 SYDVKM. V was clipped by 6 bases and J by 0 bases; unmatched bases: 14. This CDR3 has 18 residues. Here the CDR3 reads CASSSPEGAGASTDTQYF. The CDR3 DNA sequence: TGTGCCAGCAGCTCTCCAGAGGGAGCGGGGGCGAGCACAGATACGCAGTATTTT.

The chain joins TRBV2 to TRBJ2-5; possible D gene TRBD1, 5 bases. The germline V and J ends were trimmed by 7 bases and 6 bases, with 15 bases remaining between them. This CDR3 is 13 amino acids long. Germline CDR1 and CDR2: SNHLY and FYNNEI. CDR3 nucleotide sequence: TGTGCCAGCACACCTGGACATCAGAAGACCCAGTACTTC. The encoded protein is CASTPGHQKTQYF.

V usage is TRBV11-3 and J usage is TRBJ2-3; the match to TRBD2 covers 12 bases. After removal of 5 bases from V and 3 bases from J, the junction contained 9 bases not matched to a gene. CDR1 is SGHNT, CDR2 YENEEA, per germline. This CDR3 contains 17 residues. The CDR3 region is CASSPRRGLAGTDTQYF. CDR3 DNA: TGTGCCAGCAGCCCCCGGAGGGGACTAGCGGGTACAGATACGCAGTATTTT.

The gene calls are TRBV28 and TRBJ1-6; D unresolved. Per germline, CDR1 MDHEN and CDR2 SYDVKM. V gave up 6 bases and J gave up 9 bases, with 24 bases separating them. The CDR3 runs to 17 residues. Written as DNA, the CDR3 is TGTGCCAGCAGACCTCAATACACTGACAATCGGGGTTCACCCCTCCACTTT. Translating gives CASRPQYTDNRGSPLHF.

The CDR3 loop is CASSLSGYGTGLFGYEQYF. The CDR3 coding sequence is TGTGCCAGCAGTTTATCGGGGTACGGGACAGGACTTTTTGGCTACGAGCAGTACTTC. V and J are TRBV27 and TRBJ2-7; 8 bases agree with TRBD1. Per the germline V gene, CDR1 is MNHEY and CDR2 is SMNVEV (reference sequence). Trimming removed 0 bases from V and 3 bases from J; junction bases left unmatched: 16. This CDR3 is 19 amino acids long.

The chain links TRBV29-1 to TRBJ2-3, with 10 bases that match TRBD2. Trimming at V came to 7 bases and at J to 4 bases, leaving 5 bases not matched to a gene. The germline gives CDR1 SQVTM, CDR2 ANQGSEA. This CDR3 comprises 13 residues. The CDR3 DNA follows: TGCAGCGCCAGACTAGCGGGCGCAGATACGCAGTATTTT. Encoded protein: CSARLAGADTQYF.

The rearrangement joins TRBV27 to TRBJ2-7, with 8 nucleotides matching TRBD1. Losses at the gene ends were 4 bases for V and 0 bases for J; bases not matched to a gene: 5. The CDR3 extends over 15 amino acids. CDR1 MNHEY and CDR2 SMNVEV come from the germline V gene (reference sequence). CDR3 residues: CASSSQGVSSYEQYF. Here the CDR3 DNA reads TGTGCCAGCAGTTCACAGGGGGTATCCTCCTACGAGCAGTACTTC.

The chain uses TRBV28 and TRBJ1-1; no clear D. The CDR3 is made up of 15 amino acids. V lost 4 bases to trimming and J lost 0 bases, with 12 bases between them. The germline gives CDR1 MDHEN, CDR2 SYDVKM. CDR3 loop: CASSSPPQLNTEAFF. The CDR3 DNA is TGTGCCAGCAGTTCTCCTCCACAGTTGAACACTGAAGCTTTCTTT. Combining the CDR3 with reference TRBV28 and TRBJ1-1 gives the whole variable domain DVKVTQSSRYLVKRTGEKVFLECVQDMDHENMFWYRQDPGLGLRLIYFSYDVKMKEKGDIPEGYSVSREKKERFSLILESASTNQTSMYLCASSSPPQLNTEAFFGQGTRLTVV.

The chain joins TRBV6-6 to TRBJ2-7, with D uncertain. With 6 bases removed from V and 0 bases from J, the gap between germline ends came to 12 bases. Germline loops: CDR1 MNHNY, CDR2 SVGAGI (reference sequence). This CDR3 contains 14 residues. The CDR3 region has the DNA TGTGCCAGCAGCCCATTGACAAGCTCCTACGAGCAGTACTTC. It encodes CASSPLTSSYEQYF.

In regard to this clone: Other nucleotide sequences in the sample specify the same CDR3. The CDR3 loop reads CASSIGGDTQYF. The CDR3 bases are TGTGCCAGTAGTATCGGAGGGGATACGCAGTATTTT. The chain links TRBV19 to TRBJ2-3, with a possible D match to TRBD2 (6 bases). The germline gives CDR1 LNHDA, CDR2 SQIVND (reference sequence). CDR3 size: 12 residues. V lost 3 bases and J 6 bases, leaving 7 bases between the germline ends. The full variable domain, with the rest looked up from reference TRBV19 and TRBJ2-3, is DGGITQSPKYLFRKEGQNVTLSCEQNLNHDAMYWYRQDPGQGLRLIYYSQIVNDFQKGDIAEGYSVSREKKESFPLTVTSAQKNPTAFYLCASSIGGDTQYFGPGTRLTVL.

The rearrangement links TRBV7-9 to TRBJ1-5; D perhaps matches TRBD1 (6 bases). Germline CDR1 SEHNR, CDR2 FQNEAQ (reference sequence). The CDR3 has 15 amino acids. V lost 2 bases and J lost 5, with 13 bases in between. CDR3 in amino acids: CASSLQGSWDQPQHF. CDR3 sequence (DNA): TGTGCCAGCAGCTTACAGGGGAGTTGGGATCAGCCCCAGCATTTT.

This clone has only a few counts. The chain is built from TRBV6-1 and TRBJ1-1; 8 nucleotides match TRBD1. The CDR3 length is 13 residues. The germline V gene has CDR1 MNHNS and CDR2 SASEGT. V was clipped by 6 bases and J by 5 bases; unmatched bases: 5. Here the CDR3 reads CASSPGGATEAFF. The CDR3 DNA follows: TGTGCCAGCAGCCCAGGGGGCGCAACTGAAGCTTTCTTT.

V is TRBV10-3 and J is TRBJ1-2; 9 bases map to TRBD1. The CDR3 runs 15 residues. The J segment lost 4 bases and the V segment lost 0 bases, leaving 3 bases of the junction unmatched. Germline CDR1 reads ENHRY; CDR2 reads SYGVKD. In nucleotides, the CDR3 is TGTGCCATCAGTGAGTCGAGACAGGGGGTCTATGGCTACACCTTC. Residues: CAISESRQGVYGYTF.

The J gene is TRBJ2-5, the V gene TRBV28; 12 bases are shared with TRBD2. The CDR3 runs 19 residues. V shed 6 bases, J shed 1 base, and the junction held 15 bases outside the gene matches. Looked up from germline, CDR1 is MDHEN and CDR2 is SYDVKM. The CDR3 DNA sequence: TGTGCCAGCAGCCCCTTACTACTAGCGGGGGGCCATTTCCAAGAGACCCAGTACTTC. Encoded protein: CASSPLLLAGGHFQETQYF.

The J gene is TRBJ1-1, the V gene TRBV27; TRBD1 is a possible D gene (5 bases). The germline V gene encodes CDR1 MNHEY and CDR2 SMNVEV (reference sequence). V lost 5 bases, J lost 4 bases, and 14 bases lay in between. The CDR3 runs to 14 residues. The CDR3 loop is CASSISRGGTEAFF. The CDR3 DNA sequence: TGTGCCAGCAGTATTTCAAGGGGCGGCACTGAAGCTTTCTTT.

In this sample, this clone turned up once. This sequence joins TRBV6-1 and TRBJ1-1, with D possibly matching TRBD1 (5 bases). The germline V and J ends were trimmed by 1 base and 6 bases, with 18 bases remaining between them. The length of the CDR3 is 16 residues. CDR1 and CDR2 (germline): MNHNS, SASEGT. Here the CDR3 reads CASSEGRFGRAPEAFF. The CDR3, as DNA: TGTGCCAGCAGTGAAGGAAGGTTCGGCAGGGCCCCTGAAGCTTTCTTT.

The chain recombines TRBV19 with TRBJ1-1; no reliable D call. Germline lookup yields CDR1 LNHDA and CDR2 SQIVND (reference sequence). This CDR3 spans 15 amino acids. Trimming removed 1 base at V and 0 bases at J, with 9 bases between. CDR3 coding DNA: TGTGCCAGTAGTATAGTTGAGGGTCTGAACACTGAAGCTTTCTTT. As protein: CASSIVEGLNTEAFF.

The CDR3: CASRRQGAYNEQFF. CDR3 coding DNA: TGTGCCAGCAGGCGACAGGGGGCCTACAATGAGCAGTTCTTC. This chain joins TRBV2 and TRBJ2-1, with 9 bases lining up with TRBD1. The germline gives CDR1 SNHLY, CDR2 FYNNEI. Losses at the gene ends were 6 bases for V and 2 bases for J; bases not matched to a gene: 2. CDR3 length: 14 residues. The full variable domain, in which reference TRBV2 and TRBJ2-1 provide the parts outside the CDR3, is EPEVTQTPSHQVTQMGQEVILRCVPISNHLYFYWYRQILGQKVEFLVSFYNNEISEKSEIFDDQFSVERPDGSNFTLKIRSTKLEDSAMYFCASRRQGAYNEQFFGPGTRLTVL.

V and J are TRBV29-1 and TRBJ2-7; 12 nucleotides line up with TRBD1. The CDR3 has 17 residues. Germline CDR1 is SQVTM and CDR2 is ANQGSEA. V lost 6 bases, J lost 4 bases, and 16 bases stayed unmatched. The CDR3 region is CSVVGTGGGDPEYEQYF. DNA for the CDR3: TGCAGCGTAGTAGGGACAGGGGGCGGCGACCCCGAATACGAGCAGTACTTC.

The chain combines TRBV7-8 with TRBJ2-2, with 7 bases fitting TRBD2. J was trimmed by 3 bases and V by 7 bases; bases with no gene match: 14. Germline-derived CDR1 and CDR2 are SGHVS and FQNEAQ. CDR3 size: 17 residues. The CDR3 nucleotides read TGTGCCAGCATCCCTTTCCGACGGGAGGAGCACACCGGGGAGCTGTTTTTT. Its protein product is CASIPFRREEHTGELFF.

This sequence joins TRBV5-5 and TRBJ1-6, with 9 bases that match TRBD1. The CDR3 consists of 15 residues. With V trimmed by 4 bases and J by 6 bases, 5 bases remained unmatched. The germline CDR1 and CDR2 sequences are SGHKS and YYEKEE (reference sequence). CDR3 protein: CASSTGTGSNSPLHF. The DNA of the CDR3 is TGTGCCAGCAGCACCGGGACAGGGAGTAATTCACCCCTCCACTTT. The variable domain in full, with the rest retrieved from reference TRBV5-5 and TRBJ1-6, is DAGVTQSPTHLIKTRGQQVTLRCSPISGHKSVSWYQQVLGQGPQFIFQYYEKEERGRGNFPDRFSARQFPNYSSELNVNALLLGDSALYLCASSTGTGSNSPLHFGNGTRLTVT.